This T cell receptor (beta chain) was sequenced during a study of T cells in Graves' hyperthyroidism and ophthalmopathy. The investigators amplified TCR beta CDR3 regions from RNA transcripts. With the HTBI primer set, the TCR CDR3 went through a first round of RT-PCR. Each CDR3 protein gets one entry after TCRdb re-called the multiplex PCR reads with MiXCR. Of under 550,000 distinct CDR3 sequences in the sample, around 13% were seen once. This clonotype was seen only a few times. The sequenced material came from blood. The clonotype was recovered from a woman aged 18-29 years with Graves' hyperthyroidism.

The CDR3 reads CASSSDFGDLYYGYTF. The DNA for the CDR3 is TGTGCCAGCAGTTCGGATTTCGGAGATCTCTATTATGGCTACACCTTC. The V gene is TRBV6-1, the J gene TRBJ1-2; D remains ambiguous. Deletions cut 5 bases from V and 5 bases from J, with 21 bases between. This CDR3 is 16 amino acids long. Per germline, CDR1 MNHNS and CDR2 SASEGT.